The clone carrying this T cell receptor (beta chain) was detected many times. The antigen is undetermined. The entry originates in a study of CD8 T cells in ankylosing spondylitis. Points from the study as a whole: Before this, some motif variants had been reported in reactive arthritis synovial fluid and blood. Apparently characteristic of ankylosing spondylitis blood was a TCR beta motif (about 8 highly homologous variants). Matched ankylosing spondylitis synovial fluid reportedly showed significant enrichment of disease-linked clones.

Scientists made TCR beta libraries using quantitative 5'-RACE with molecular barcodes. MiXCR was run by TCRdb on the 5' RACE reads, yielding one entry per CDR3 protein. Seen here are a few hundred thousand distinct CDR3 sequences, 8% observed once, and the top ten hold approximately 15%. V was pared by 0 bases and J by 8 bases, with 13 bases between. The CDR3 totals 13 residues. From germline, CDR1 is SQVTM and CDR2 ANQGSEA. The receptor comes from a male donor with ankylosing spondylitis. The V gene is TRBV29-1, the J gene TRBJ1-2; D remains unclear. Sequencing used blood, either unsorted or a sorted T cell fraction (not recorded which). The CDR3 DNA reads as TGCAGCGTTGAAGATGGGGTAATGAGCGGCTACACCTTC. It yields the protein CSVEDGVMSGYTF. Full variable domain (remainder filled in from reference TRBV29-1 and TRBJ1-2): SAVISQKPSRDICQRGTSLTIQCQVDSQVTMMFWYRQQPGQSLTLIATANQGSEATYESGFVIDKFPISRPNLTFSTLTVSNMSPEDSSIYLCSVEDGVMSGYTFGSGTRLTVV.